Following are 13 T cell receptor beta chains from one sample sequenced in a study of blood T cell repertoires in COVID-19. This table comes from immunoSEQ multiplex PCR, and its TCRdb copy is limited to in-frame clones, with some not included. The sample yields 250,000 to 350,000 clones, around 86% seen once. Sequenced: PBMCs or T cells enriched from blood (not recorded which). All receptors come from a woman under 30 who had recovered from COVID-19.

The rearrangement joins TRBV19 to TRBJ2-4, with TRBD1 identical over 7 bases. CDR3 length equals 12 residues. Germline V lookup: CDR1 LNHDA, CDR2 SQIVND (reference sequence). V shed 6 bases and J 7 bases; nucleotides not matched to a gene: 3. CDR3 DNA: TGTGCCAGTAGGGAGACAGGGAACATTCAGTACTTC. As protein: CASRETGNIQYF.

This chain links TRBV6-2 or TRBV6-3 with TRBJ1-3; 8 bases agree with TRBD1. Germline trimming cut 5 bases from V and 0 bases from J; bases unmatched to any gene: 9. The CDR3 is made up of 17 amino acids. Germline CDR1 reads MNHEY; CDR2 reads SVGEGT. CDR3 nucleotide sequence: TGTGCCAGCAGTCCGATCTGGACAGGGAACTCTGGAAACACCATATATTTT. It specifies CASSPIWTGNSGNTIYF.

In its sample, this clone was seen a few times. The chain has TRBV5-1 and TRBJ2-7; 7 bases map to TRBD2. The germline CDR1 and CDR2 sequences are SGHRS and YFSETQ. With 7 bases clipped from V and 6 bases from J, the junction kept 16 bases outside the gene matches. The CDR3 length is 15 residues. CDR3 loop: CASASFSGERVEQYF. The CDR3 DNA sequence: TGCGCCAGCGCATCCTTCAGCGGGGAACGGGTCGAGCAGTACTTC.

This clone was picked up a small number of times. The chain has TRBV30 and TRBJ1-4; D unclear. Looked up from germline, CDR1 is GTSNPN and CDR2 is SVGIG (reference sequence). CDR3 length: 17 residues. The V end was cut by 0 bases, the J end by 2 bases, with 16 bases between. Here the CDR3 reads CAWSVILSTSTNEKLFF. Written as DNA, the CDR3 is TGTGCCTGGAGTGTAATCCTAAGTACCTCGACTAATGAAAAACTGTTTTTT. Full variable domain (outside the CDR3, taken from reference TRBV30 and TRBJ1-4): SQTIHQWPATLVQPVGSPLSLECTVEGTSNPNLYWYRQAAGRGLQLLFYSVGIGQISSEVPQNLSASRPQDRQFILSSKKLLLSDSGFYLCAWSVILSTSTNEKLFFGSGTQLSVL.

The V call is TRBV3-1 (or the pseudogene TRBV3-2), the J call TRBJ1-4; TRBD1 is a possible D gene (6 bases). Trimming took off 1 base at V and 8 bases at J, with 17 bases between the two ends. This CDR3 is built from 16 residues. In germline, CDR1 is LGHDT, CDR2 YNNKEL (reference sequence). CDR3 in DNA: TGTGCCAGCAGCCAAGTCGGGACACAGGAGAGGGAAAAACTGTTTTTT. Amino acid sequence: CASSQVGTQEREKLFF.

The chain recombines TRBV4-1 with TRBJ1-6; TRBD1 might be the D (5 bases). CDR3 length: 15 residues. Germline lookup yields CDR1 MGHRA and CDR2 YSYEKL. V lost 8 bases, J lost 9 bases, and 20 bases lay in between. Here the CDR3 DNA reads TGCGCCAGCCATGCCACCGGGGGGAGTAGTTCACCCCTCCACTTT. Translated: CASHATGGSSSPLHF.

V usage is TRBV28 and J usage is TRBJ1-5, with D possibly being TRBD1 (5 bases). Germline CDR1 MDHEN, CDR2 SYDVKM. The CDR3 runs 16 residues. Trimming cost V 5 bases and J 5 bases, with 19 bases left between them. CDR3 sequence reads: CASSHVGSGGDQPQHF. CDR3 DNA sequence: TGTGCCAGCAGTCACGTGGGGTCGGGAGGGGATCAGCCCCAGCATTTT.

The chain links TRBV6-5 to TRBJ1-4; possibly TRBD1 for D (5 bases). The V and J ends lost 3 bases and 11 bases respectively, with 16 bases between them. The CDR3 totals 14 residues. Germline V CDR1 and CDR2: MNHEY, SVGAGI. CDR3 in amino acids: CASSYSPKGNKLFF. CDR3 DNA sequence: TGTGCCAGCAGTTATTCACCCAAGGGGAACAAACTGTTTTTT.

The chain carries TRBV24-1 and TRBJ2-5; 12 bases agree with TRBD2. V lost 3 bases, J lost 0 bases, and 7 bases stayed unmatched. The CDR3 has 18 residues. The germline V gene has CDR1 KGHDR and CDR2 SFDVKD. The CDR3 spells CATSDPGTSGPYQETQYF. The CDR3 DNA reads as TGTGCCACCAGTGATCCCGGGACTAGCGGGCCGTACCAAGAGACCCAGTACTTC.

In this sample, this clone turned up once. J is TRBJ1-1 and V is TRBV5-1; TRBD1 matches 10 bases. Trimming at V came to 4 bases and at J to 3 bases, leaving 12 bases not matched to a gene. CDR3 length: 17 residues. The V gene's germline CDR1 is SGHRS and CDR2 YFSETQ. DNA for the CDR3: TGCGCCAGCAGCCCCCTCCGGGACAGGGGAGCCGACACTGAAGCTTTCTTT. This codes for CASSPLRDRGADTEAFF.

The rearrangement joins TRBV5-1 to TRBJ2-1; TRBD2 aligns across 10 bases. Germline CDR1 is SGHRS and CDR2 is YFSETQ. This CDR3 comprises 15 residues. V gave up 1 base and J gave up 12 bases; unmatched junction bases: 10. CDR3 sequence: CASSLITSGNRRQFF. The CDR3 nucleotides read TGCGCCAGCAGCTTGATAACTAGCGGGAATCGGAGGCAGTTCTTC.

The gene calls are TRBV28 and TRBJ1-1, with D hard to call. The CDR3 runs to 12 residues. V was pared by 1 base and J by 5 bases, with 5 bases between. Per the germline V gene, CDR1 is MDHEN and CDR2 is SYDVKM. The CDR3 DNA sequence: TGTGCCAGCAGTTTATCAGTAACTGAAGCTTTCTTT. Its translation: CASSLSVTEAFF. Full variable domain (rest looked up from reference TRBV28 and TRBJ1-1): DVKVTQSSRYLVKRTGEKVFLECVQDMDHENMFWYRQDPGLGLRLIYFSYDVKMKEKGDIPEGYSVSREKKERFSLILESASTNQTSMYLCASSLSVTEAFFGQGTRLTVV.

This chain uses TRBV27 with TRBJ1-2; the D gene is possibly TRBD1 (6 bases). The V gene lost 2 bases and the J gene lost 0 bases, with 13 bases spanning the gap. The CDR3 has 16 amino acids. Germline V gene data show CDR1 as MNHEY and CDR2 as SMNVEV (reference sequence). CDR3 amino acids: CASSLGQGFANYGYTF. CDR3 bases: TGTGCCAGCAGTTTAGGGCAGGGGTTCGCTAACTATGGCTACACCTTC.